This record concerns one TCR beta chain sequence. The antigen is not known. The CDR3 length is 14 residues. Trimming pared 2 bases from V and 3 bases from J, leaving 8 bases between. CDR1 and CDR2 (germline): SGHVS, FQNEAQ. The data were obtained in a study of cytomegalovirus exposure and HLA in healthy donors. Study results and caveats: Most subjects had HLA-A and HLA-B alleles reportedly predicted accurately by TCR beta sequences. Excluded were some V segments that proved indistinguishable, including TRBV6-2 and TRBV6-3.

PCR employed 60 Vbeta and 13 Jbeta primers. Here immunoSEQ multiplex PCR was the method, and the copy in TCRdb shows in-frame clones only, minus some. Here the sample spans approximately 190,000 clones, 60% to 80% being singletons. This receptor was taken from a woman aged 25 to 39 in good health and CMV-seropositive. V and J are TRBV7-8 and TRBJ1-5; perhaps TRBD1 as D (5 bases). The sample comprised PBMCs. The CDR3 here is CASSLTGDNQPQHF. The CDR3 nucleotides are TGTGCCAGCAGCTTAACAGGTGACAATCAGCCCCAGCATTTT.